The 27 T cell receptor beta chains in this list originate from one sample, sequenced in a study of STAT5B mutations in CD4+ large granular lymphocyte leukemia. Repertoires were generated with immunoSEQ multiplex PCR, while TCRdb's copy carries only in-frame clones and drops some. The table records fewer than 50,000 clones, around 81% of them present only once. Sequenced: CD4+ T cells from blood buffy coats. These receptor sequences come from a human donor in good health.

The genes are TRBV18 and TRBJ1-4; D ambiguous. The ends were cut back, 0 bases at V and 11 bases at J, with 7 bases in the middle. The germline V gene encodes CDR1 KGHSH and CDR2 LQKENI. This CDR3 is built from 12 residues. CDR3 residues: CASSPPQGKLFF. The CDR3, as DNA: TGTGCCAGCTCACCACCTCAAGGGAAACTGTTTTTT.

The chain carries TRBV11-2 and TRBJ1-6, with no clear D. Germline CDR1 reads SGHAT; CDR2 reads FQNNGV. The V and J ends lost 1 base and 10 bases respectively, with 8 bases between them. CDR3 size: 13 residues. The CDR3 DNA is TGTGCCAGCAGCTTAGTAGCGGGCTCACCCCTCCACTTT. It translates to CASSLVAGSPLHF.

The chain uses TRBV9 and TRBJ2-3; 12 nucleotides agree with TRBD2. V shed 3 bases and J 1 base; nucleotides not matched to a gene: 6. The germline V gene has CDR1 SGDLS and CDR2 YYNGEE. The CDR3 loop spans 17 amino acids. CDR3 DNA: TGTGCCAGCAGCGCGACTAGCGGGGGACTACGCACAGATACGCAGTATTTT. Residues: CASSATSGGLRTDTQYF.

This chain links TRBV6-1 with TRBJ1-1; the match to TRBD1 covers 7 bases. Germline V gene data show CDR1 as MNHNS and CDR2 as SASEGT. There are 16 residues in the CDR3. V lost 3 bases to trimming and J lost 1 base; unmatched junction nucleotides: 8. CDR3 bases: TGTGCCAGCAGTGAGGAGGGGGCGGGGAGGAACACTGAAGCTTTCTTT. Protein: CASSEEGAGRNTEAFF.

The V and J genes are TRBV5-6 and TRBJ2-5, with 8 bases identical to TRBD2. The last part of the DNA fits TRBJ2-7 better; the J call may be wrong. The CDR3 has 18 amino acids. Looked up from germline, CDR1 is SGHDT and CDR2 is YYEEEE. This CDR3 reads CASSLHGARAGVGYEQYF. The CDR3 DNA sequence: TGTGCCAGCAGCTTGCACGGGGCGAGAGCGGGAGTGGGCTACGAGCAGTACTTC.

The chain recombines TRBV19 with TRBJ2-3, with 8 positions matching TRBD2. J was trimmed by 2 bases and V by 1 base; bases with no gene match: 5. The CDR3 covers 16 residues. Germline CDR1 reads LNHDA; CDR2 reads SQIVND (reference sequence). The CDR3 bases are TGTGCCAGTAGTATAGCTCAGCGGGGGATCACAGATACGCAGTATTTT. Protein product: CASSIAQRGITDTQYF.

This chain joins TRBV11-2 and TRBJ2-5; maybe TRBD1 (6 bases). Germline V gene lookup returns CDR1 SGHAT and CDR2 FQNNGV. The CDR3 sequence is 14 residues long. V lost 2 bases and J lost 3, with 10 bases in between. CDR3 bases: TGTGCCAGCAGCTTAAGAGGACAGAAAGAGACCCAGTACTTC. It is translated as CASSLRGQKETQYF.

V gene TRBV27 combines with J gene TRBJ2-4; the D is unclear. The germline V and J ends were trimmed by 5 bases and 0 bases, with 14 bases remaining between them. Germline CDR1 and CDR2: MNHEY and SMNVEV (reference sequence). This CDR3 has 16 amino acids. As DNA, the CDR3 is TGTGCCAGCAGTCCCCTAGATGGGTTAGCCAAAAACATTCAGTACTTC. Translated: CASSPLDGLAKNIQYF.

The J gene is TRBJ2-7, the V gene TRBV19; no firm D call. Germline assignment: CDR1 LNHDA and CDR2 SQIVND (reference sequence). The CDR3 length is 13 residues. V was shortened by 3 bases and J by 4 bases, with 10 bases between the two germline ends. CDR3 protein: CASSIAGRYEQYF. Written as DNA, the CDR3 is TGTGCCAGTAGTATCGCAGGTCGATACGAGCAGTACTTC.

In DNA form, the CDR3 reads TGTGCCAGCAGCCTCCACAGGGGTGGGAATCAGCCCCAGCATTTT. Translating it yields CASSLHRGGNQPQHF. This chain connects TRBV7-2 to TRBJ1-5; TRBD1 matches 7 bases. The CDR3 totals 15 residues. Germline V gene data show CDR1 as SGHTA and CDR2 as FQGNSA. Unmatched junction bases numbered 8, after V lost 5 bases and J lost 4 bases.

The chain combines TRBV7-8 with TRBJ2-1; 14 nucleotides match TRBD2. Per germline, CDR1 SGHVS and CDR2 FQNEAQ. The CDR3 loop spans 16 amino acids. V was pared by 7 bases and J by 9 bases, with 11 bases of the junction left unmatched. The CDR3 DNA reads as TGTGCCAGCACCCTGACGGGACTAGCGGGGGCGAGTGAGCAGTTCTTC. Translating it yields CASTLTGLAGASEQFF.

The J gene is TRBJ2-3, the V gene TRBV19, with 8 positions matching TRBD2. J was trimmed by 3 bases and V by 7 bases; bases with no gene match: 12. CDR3 length equals 16 residues. Germline CDR1 and CDR2: LNHDA and SQIVND (reference sequence). The CDR3 region has the DNA TGTGCCAGTACTCGGGGGGGCCAATTCTTTACAGATACGCAGTATTTT. This sequence encodes CASTRGGQFFTDTQYF.

The rearrangement uses TRBV6-6 and TRBJ2-6; tentative D call: TRBD1 (5 bases). Deletions cut 5 bases from V and 0 bases from J, with 11 bases between. The CDR3 runs to 16 residues. Germline assignment: CDR1 MNHNY and CDR2 SVGAGI (reference sequence). CDR3 amino acids: CASSLRQSSGANVLTF. The CDR3 DNA sequence: TGTGCCAGCAGTCTTAGACAGTCCTCTGGGGCCAACGTCCTGACTTTC.

The V call is TRBV6-6, the J call TRBJ1-1; 11 bases line up with TRBD1. The trim removed 5 bases at V and 9 bases at J, leaving 5 bases unmatched. The CDR3 extends over 13 amino acids. Germline V gene sequence: CDR1 MNHNY, CDR2 SVGAGI (reference sequence). CDR3 loop: CASSTGTGGKAFF. CDR3 bases: TGTGCCAGCAGTACCGGGACAGGGGGAAAAGCTTTCTTT.

This clone was counted between two and nine times. The chain uses TRBV5-1 and TRBJ2-7; 11 bases agree with TRBD1. The CDR3 length is 17 residues. Germline trimming cut 0 bases from V and 0 bases from J; bases unmatched to any gene: 5. The germline gives CDR1 SGHRS, CDR2 YFSETQ. Written as DNA, the CDR3 is TGCGCCAGCAGCTTGGGAATAGGGACAGGGGGCTCCTACGAGCAGTACTTC. As protein: CASSLGIGTGGSYEQYF.

The J gene is TRBJ2-5, the V gene TRBV5-1, with TRBD1 identical over 9 bases. Trimming removed 5 bases from V and 5 bases from J; junction bases left unmatched: 13. The CDR3 contains 16 residues. Germline values: CDR1 SGHRS, CDR2 YFSETQ. CDR3 protein: CASRVTGQGFGETQYF. The CDR3 nucleotides read TGCGCCAGCAGAGTGACGGGACAGGGTTTCGGGGAGACCCAGTACTTC. The variable domain in full, with the rest retrieved from reference TRBV5-1 and TRBJ2-5, is KAGVTQTPRYLIKTRGQQVTLSCSPISGHRSVSWYQQTPGQGLQFLFEYFSETQRNKGNFPGRFSGRQFSNSRSEMNVSTLELGDSALYLCASRVTGQGFGETQYFGPGTRLLVL.

CDR3 sequence: CASRISGTTNTEAFF. CDR3 nucleotides: TGTGCCAGCAGAATCTCCGGGACTACGAACACTGAAGCTTTCTTT. The chain has TRBV4-2 and TRBJ1-1; the D gene is possibly TRBD1 (5 bases). This CDR3 contains 15 residues. Germline values: CDR1 LGHNA, CDR2 YNFKEQ. V was trimmed by 6 bases and J by 1 base, leaving 15 bases between them.

J is TRBJ1-6 and V is TRBV5-5; 9 bases agree with TRBD1. Germline V gene sequence: CDR1 SGHKS, CDR2 YYEKEE (reference sequence). This CDR3 comprises 15 residues. The V and J ends lost 2 bases and 9 bases, in that order; junction bases with no gene match: 6. The CDR3 nucleotides read TGTGCCAGCAGCTTACAGGGGGCTAGGATTTCACCCCTCCACTTT. It encodes CASSLQGARISPLHF.

V usage is TRBV28 and J usage is TRBJ2-1, with TRBD2 matching 8 bases. CDR3 size: 15 residues. J was trimmed by 4 bases and V by 7 bases; bases with no gene match: 9. The germline CDR1 and CDR2 sequences are MDHEN and SYDVKM. DNA of the CDR3: TGTGCCAGCACCTCCAGACTAGCGCCGTACAATGAGCAGTTCTTC. Translation: CASTSRLAPYNEQFF.

The chain is built from TRBV6-5 and TRBJ1-6; D is unresolved. The CDR3 is 15 amino acids. V was trimmed by 5 bases and J by 5 bases, leaving 13 bases between them. The germline gives CDR1 MNHEY, CDR2 SVGAGI. CDR3 nucleotides: TGTGCCAGCAGTCACCGGGCGTACAATAATTCACCCCTCCACTTT. It codes for CASSHRAYNNSPLHF.

V is TRBV5-1 and J is TRBJ1-4; D might be TRBD1 (6 bases). V was clipped by 0 bases and J by 0 bases, with 9 bases between them. CDR3 length: 16 amino acids. CDR1 is SGHRS and CDR2 is YFSETQ in the germline V gene. The CDR3 region is CASSLASGATNEKLFF. CDR3 DNA: TGCGCCAGCAGCTTGGCCTCAGGGGCAACTAATGAAAAACTGTTTTTT.

The chain has TRBV11-3 and TRBJ2-6, with a possible D match to TRBD1 (5 bases). CDR3 size: 19 residues. The germline CDR1 and CDR2 sequences are SGHNT and YENEEA. The V end was cut by 5 bases, the J end by 8 bases, with 28 bases between. CDR3 DNA: TGTGCCAGCAGCCCCGTATGGTCGGCGAAAGGCAGGGAACCCAACGTCCTGACTTTC. Translating gives CASSPVWSAKGREPNVLTF.

This clone was observed a single time. The V call is TRBV5-5, the J call TRBJ1-2; TRBD1 agrees at 7 bases. With V trimmed by 4 bases and J by 4 bases, 13 bases remained unmatched. The CDR3 spans 16 residues. CDR1 and CDR2 (germline): SGHKS, YYEKEE (reference sequence). In nucleotides, the CDR3 is TGTGCCAGCAGCCCACCCGGGACAGAAATCTTCTATGGCTACACCTTC. Its protein is CASSPPGTEIFYGYTF. The variable domain in full, completed from reference TRBV5-5 and TRBJ1-2, reads DAGVTQSPTHLIKTRGQQVTLRCSPISGHKSVSWYQQVLGQGPQFIFQYYEKEERGRGNFPDRFSARQFPNYSSELNVNALLLGDSALYLCASSPPGTEIFYGYTFGSGTRLTVV.

The V and J genes are TRBV12-5 and TRBJ1-1, with 9 bases fitting TRBD1. With V trimmed by 3 bases and J by 4 bases, 18 bases remained unmatched. The germline CDR1 and CDR2 sequences are LGHNT and FRNRAP. The CDR3 sequence is 19 residues long. This CDR3 is CASGFRSRDRALPGTEAFF. The CDR3 bases are TGTGCTAGTGGTTTCCGTAGCCGGGACAGGGCCCTGCCGGGCACTGAAGCTTTCTTT.

The chain couples TRBV18 to TRBJ1-1; D call uncertain. V lost 3 bases, J lost 0 bases, and 5 bases lay in between. The CDR3 is made up of 13 amino acids. Germline V CDR1 and CDR2: KGHSH, LQKENI. The CDR3 DNA sequence: TGTGCCAGCTCACCCGGGATGAACACTGAAGCTTTCTTT. Translating it yields CASSPGMNTEAFF.

The V and J genes are TRBV2 and TRBJ2-6, with D unresolved. The ends were cut back, 0 bases at V and 3 bases at J, with 12 bases in the middle. The V gene's germline CDR1 is SNHLY and CDR2 FYNNEI. CDR3 length equals 17 residues. DNA for the CDR3: TGTGCCAGCAGTGAAGCTATAACCCGGAGTGGGGCCAACGTCCTGACTTTC. It codes for CASSEAITRSGANVLTF.

This sequence joins TRBV7-9 and TRBJ2-3; D is tentatively TRBD1 or TRBD2 (5 bases each). V was trimmed by 4 bases and J by 1 base, leaving 18 bases between them. This CDR3 has 17 amino acids. The germline V gene encodes CDR1 SEHNR and CDR2 FQNEAQ (reference sequence). The CDR3 DNA reads as TGTGCCAGCAGCTCACCCGGGGCCCTCATGGGCACAGATACGCAGTATTTT. Protein product: CASSSPGALMGTDTQYF.